This T cell receptor (beta chain) was found in a study of T cell repertoires in cytomegalovirus infection. Study information: In public TCR beta signatures, there were indications of both CMV infection and matching HLA type. The study's findings and limits: HLA-C-restricted CMV-specific TCR beta clonotypes prevailed in the ex vivo response. People with CMV and the relevant HLA were identified by cumulative public TCR beta family frequency.

A single record per CDR3 protein comes from TCRdb applying MiXCR to the reads. The table shows around 130,000 distinct CDR3 sequences, with roughly a quarter occurring only once. For this clonotype: What it binds is not known.

V dropped 3 bases and J dropped 5; count of bases not matched to a gene: 4. This CDR3 region has 14 residues. Germline V gene lookup returns CDR1 MDHEN and CDR2 SYDVKM. This sequence originates from a human donor in good health (CMV status not recorded). Some clones in this sample may be carry-over from other donors' samples. The sequenced sample was PBMCs, sequenced either directly or after in vitro stimulation (not recorded which). This chain uses TRBV28 with TRBJ1-1; 9 nucleotides match TRBD1. This CDR3 reads CASSFGDRDTEAFF. Written as DNA, the CDR3 is TGTGCCAGCAGTTTTGGGGACAGGGATACTGAAGCTTTCTTT.